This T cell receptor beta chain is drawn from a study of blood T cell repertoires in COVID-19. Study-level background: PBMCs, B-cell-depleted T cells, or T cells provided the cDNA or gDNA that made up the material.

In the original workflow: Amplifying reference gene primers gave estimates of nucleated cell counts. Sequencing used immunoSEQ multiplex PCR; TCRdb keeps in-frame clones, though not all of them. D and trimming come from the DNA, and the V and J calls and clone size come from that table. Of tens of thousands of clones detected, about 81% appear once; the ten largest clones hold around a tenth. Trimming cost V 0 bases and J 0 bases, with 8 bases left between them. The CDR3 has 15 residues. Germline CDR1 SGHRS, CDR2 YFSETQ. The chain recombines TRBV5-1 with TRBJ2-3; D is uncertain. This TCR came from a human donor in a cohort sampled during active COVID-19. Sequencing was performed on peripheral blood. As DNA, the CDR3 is TGCGCCAGCAGCTTGGATCGCGGTAGCACAGATACGCAGTATTTT. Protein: CASSLDRGSTDTQYF.